The T cell receptor (beta chain) described here comes from a study of T cell repertoires in cytomegalovirus infection. The wider study: As its CMV epitopes, the study selected recently identified HLA-C-restricted and well-studied HLA-B-restricted targets. Public TCR beta signatures provided an indication of both CMV infection and a matching HLA type. Study results and caveats: Within the response measured ex vivo, HLA-C-restricted CMV-specific TCR beta clonotypes were dominant.

About this clonotype: The antigen remains unidentified.

Germline assignment: CDR1 MNHNS and CDR2 SASEGT. CDR3 length: 16 amino acids. V shed 6 bases and J 8 bases; nucleotides not matched to a gene: 14. TCRdb processed the reads anew with MiXCR; each CDR3 protein has one entry. This sample has hundreds of thousands of distinct CDR3 sequences, with roughly 46% found just once. V usage is TRBV6-1 and J usage is TRBJ2-1; TRBD2 matches at 9 bases. The receptor was isolated from a human donor in good health (CMV status not recorded). Some clones in this sample may be carry-over from other donors' samples. The material sequenced was cultured PBMCs, taken from culture after CMV antigen stimulation. CDR3 sequence (DNA): TGTGCCAGCAGCGCCGCGGGGCGGGGGGGCGTCGATGAGCAGTTCTTC. Its protein is CASSAAGRGGVDEQFF.